The subject of this entry is one T cell receptor beta chain. Produced via immunoSEQ multiplex PCR; TCRdb's table is partial and in-frame only. The repertoire holds around 74,000 clones, with less than 85% as singletons. The data were obtained in a study of radiation and T cells in renal cell carcinoma. This sample's time point: blood 4 weeks post-SBRT, at nephrectomy. Indicated treatment: 15 Gy SBRT to primary tumor, nephrectomy 4 weeks later. The CDR3 loop spans 16 amino acids. Germline V gene sequence: CDR1 LNHDA, CDR2 SQIVND (reference sequence). V was pared by 7 bases and J by 4 bases, with 6 bases of the junction left unmatched.

The gene calls are TRBV19 and TRBJ2-1, with TRBD2 matching 14 bases. The source is an older woman with renal cell carcinoma. Sequences were derived from blood, sampled from a patient whose treatment included radiotherapy and nephrectomy. CDR3 amino acids: CASTPTSGREYNEQFF. As DNA, the CDR3 is TGTGCCAGTACCCCGACTAGCGGGAGGGAATACAATGAGCAGTTCTTC.